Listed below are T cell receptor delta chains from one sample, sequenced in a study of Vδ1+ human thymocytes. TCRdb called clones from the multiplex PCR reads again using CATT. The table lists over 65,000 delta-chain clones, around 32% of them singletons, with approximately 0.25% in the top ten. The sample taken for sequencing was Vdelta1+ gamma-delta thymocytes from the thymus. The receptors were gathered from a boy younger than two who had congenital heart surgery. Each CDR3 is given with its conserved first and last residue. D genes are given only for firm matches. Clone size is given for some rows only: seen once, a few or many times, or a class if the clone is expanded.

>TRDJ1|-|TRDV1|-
CALGNLPPTGRTDKLIF
TGTGCTCTTGGGAACCTTCCTCCTACTGGGCGCACCGATAAACTCATCTTT
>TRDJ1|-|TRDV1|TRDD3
CALGELSLLHPSHTVLGDSVTDKLIF
TGTGCTCTTGGGGAACTCAGCCTCCTACACCCGTCTCACACGGTACTGGGGGATAGTGTCACCGATAAACTCATCTTT
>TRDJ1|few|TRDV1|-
CALGDAAFRHSYTDKLIF
TGTGCTCTTGGGGATGCGGCCTTCCGGCACTCCTACACCGATAAACTCATCTTT
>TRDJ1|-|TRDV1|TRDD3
CALGDPTPLQLLGDKCADKLIF
TGTGCTCTTGGGGATCCCACCCCCCTCCAATTACTGGGGGATAAGTGCGCCGATAAACTCATCTTT
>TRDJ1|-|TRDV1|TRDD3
CALGKSNWQNAGGYTDKLIF
TGTGCTCTTGGGAAATCAAATTGGCAAAATGCTGGGGGATACACCGATAAACTCATCTTT
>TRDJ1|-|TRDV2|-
CACDTVEGTGSSPDDKLIF
TGTGCCTGTGACACCGTGGAGGGAACTGGGTCTTCTCCTGACGATAAACTCATCTTT
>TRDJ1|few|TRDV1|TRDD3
CALGEFPLRVDTGVELIF
TGTGCTCTTGGGGAATTCCCCTTACGTGTGGATACGGGGGTGGAACTCATCTTT
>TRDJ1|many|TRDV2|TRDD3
CACDTEYWGIPYVPYTDKLIF
TGTGCCTGTGACACCGAGTACTGGGGGATACCGTACGTCCCGTACACCGATAAACTCATCTTT
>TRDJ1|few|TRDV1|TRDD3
CALGELGIYWGTYTDKLIF
TGTGCTCTTGGGGAACTCGGGATCTACTGGGGGACGTACACCGATAAACTCATCTTT
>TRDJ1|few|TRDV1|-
CALGVAHRPDWAMGTDKLIF
TGTGCTCTTGGAGTGGCCCACCGACCTGACTGGGCTATGGGGACCGATAAACTCATCTTT
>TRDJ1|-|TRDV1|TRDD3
CALGAESFLYEYWGEYTDKLIF
TGTGCTCTTGGGGCCGAATCGTTCCTATACGAGTACTGGGGGGAGTACACCGATAAACTCATCTTT
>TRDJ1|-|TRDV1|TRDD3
CALGGSFSTGGYDTDKLIF
TGTGCTCTTGGGGGCTCCTTCTCTACTGGGGGATACGACACCGATAAACTCATCTTT
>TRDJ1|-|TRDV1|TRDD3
CALGERLFEAELGDTDKLIF
TGTGCTCTTGGGGAACGCCTCTTCGAGGCCGAACTGGGGGATACTGATAAACTCATCTTT